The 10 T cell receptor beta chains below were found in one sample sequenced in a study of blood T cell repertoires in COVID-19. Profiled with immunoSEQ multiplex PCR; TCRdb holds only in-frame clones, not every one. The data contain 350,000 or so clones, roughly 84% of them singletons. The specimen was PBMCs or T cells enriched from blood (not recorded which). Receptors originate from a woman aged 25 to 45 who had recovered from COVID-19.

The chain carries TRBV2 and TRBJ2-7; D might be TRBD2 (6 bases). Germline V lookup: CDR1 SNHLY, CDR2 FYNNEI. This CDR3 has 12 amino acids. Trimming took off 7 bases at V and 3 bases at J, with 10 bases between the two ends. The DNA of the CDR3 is TGTGCCAGCAAGGAGGGGCGCTACGAGCAGTACTTC. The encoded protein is CASKEGRYEQYF.

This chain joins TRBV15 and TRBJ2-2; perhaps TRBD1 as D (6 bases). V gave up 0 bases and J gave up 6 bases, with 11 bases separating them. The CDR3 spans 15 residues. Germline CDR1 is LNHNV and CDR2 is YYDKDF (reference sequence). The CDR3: CATSRDYRAPGELFF. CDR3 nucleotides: TGTGCCACCAGCAGAGATTACAGGGCTCCCGGGGAGCTGTTTTTT.

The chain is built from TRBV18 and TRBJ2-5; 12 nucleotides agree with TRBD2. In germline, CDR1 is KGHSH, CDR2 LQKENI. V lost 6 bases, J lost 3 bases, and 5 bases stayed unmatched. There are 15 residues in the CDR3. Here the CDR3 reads CASSNGLAGKETQYF. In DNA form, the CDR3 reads TGTGCCAGCTCTAACGGACTAGCGGGAAAAGAGACCCAGTACTTC.

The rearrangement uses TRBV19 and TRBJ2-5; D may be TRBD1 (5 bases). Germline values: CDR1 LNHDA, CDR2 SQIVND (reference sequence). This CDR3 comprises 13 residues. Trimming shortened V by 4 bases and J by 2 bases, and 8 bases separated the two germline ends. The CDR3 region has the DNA TGTGCCAGTAGTACCGACAGACAAGAGACCCAGTACTTC. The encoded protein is CASSTDRQETQYF.

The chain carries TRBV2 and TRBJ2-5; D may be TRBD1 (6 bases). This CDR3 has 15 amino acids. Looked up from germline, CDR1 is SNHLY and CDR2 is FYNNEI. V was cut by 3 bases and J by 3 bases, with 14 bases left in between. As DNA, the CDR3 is TGTGCCAGCAGTGATAAAAGGACAGTCAAAGAGACCCAGTACTTC. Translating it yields CASSDKRTVKETQYF.

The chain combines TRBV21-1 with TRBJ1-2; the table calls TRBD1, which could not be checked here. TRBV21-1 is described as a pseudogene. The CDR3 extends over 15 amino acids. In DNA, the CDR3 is TGTGCCAGCGGATGGACAGGGGCCTATGCAGTAGGCTACACCTTC. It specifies CASGWTGAYAVGYTF.

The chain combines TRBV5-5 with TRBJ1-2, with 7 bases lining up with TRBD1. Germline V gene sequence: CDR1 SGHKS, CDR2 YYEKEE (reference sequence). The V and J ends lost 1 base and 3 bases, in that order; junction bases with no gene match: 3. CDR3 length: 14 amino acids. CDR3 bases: TGTGCCAGCAGCTTGAGGGACAGTGACTATGGCTACACCTTC. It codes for CASSLRDSDYGYTF.

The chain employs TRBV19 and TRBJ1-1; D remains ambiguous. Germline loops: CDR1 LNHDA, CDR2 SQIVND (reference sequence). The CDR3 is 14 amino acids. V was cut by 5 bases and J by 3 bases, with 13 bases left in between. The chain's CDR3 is CASSVNSLHTEAFF. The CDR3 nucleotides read TGTGCCAGTAGTGTCAACTCGCTCCACACTGAAGCTTTCTTT.

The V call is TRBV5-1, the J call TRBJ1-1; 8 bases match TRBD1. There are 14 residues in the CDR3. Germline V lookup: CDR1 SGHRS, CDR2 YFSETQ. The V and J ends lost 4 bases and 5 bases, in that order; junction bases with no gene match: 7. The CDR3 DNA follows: TGCGCCAGCAGCCCACGACAGGGGTGGACTGAAGCTTTCTTT. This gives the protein CASSPRQGWTEAFF.

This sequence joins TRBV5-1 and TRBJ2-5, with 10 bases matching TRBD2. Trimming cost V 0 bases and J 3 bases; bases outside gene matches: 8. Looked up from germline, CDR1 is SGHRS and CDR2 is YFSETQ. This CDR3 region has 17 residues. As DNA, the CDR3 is TGCGCCAGCAGCTTGGAAGGTAGCGGGGGGCATAAAGAGACCCAGTACTTC. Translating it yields CASSLEGSGGHKETQYF.